The 24 T cell receptor beta chains in this list originate from one sample, sequenced in a study of shared clonotypes between healthy human individuals. The repertoire was sequenced with immunoSEQ multiplex PCR; TCRdb's copy has only in-frame clones and lacks some. The repertoire holds hundreds of thousands of clones, with around 73% as singletons. Material for sequencing was memory CD4+ T cells sorted from blood. Subset indicated: CD45RA-negative fraction. Every receptor here comes from a woman in her thirties in good health.

The chain joins TRBV10-2 to TRBJ2-2, with D unresolved. Germline CDR1 is WSHSY and CDR2 is SAAADI. Deletions cut 6 bases from V and 5 bases from J, with 16 bases between. CDR3 length: 15 amino acids. The chain's CDR3 is CASSIEQRRTGELFF. CDR3 in DNA: TGCGCCAGCAGCATAGAGCAGAGAAGGACCGGGGAGCTGTTTTTT.

The chain recombines TRBV5-1 with TRBJ1-5; a possible D gene is TRBD1 (5 bases). The CDR3 covers 14 residues. CDR1 and CDR2 (germline): SGHRS, YFSETQ. The ends were cut back, 1 base at V and 6 bases at J, with 11 bases in the middle. The CDR3 nucleotides are TGCGCCAGCAGCTTGAGGTCAGGGATTCAGCCCCAGCATTTT. Protein: CASSLRSGIQPQHF.

This rearrangement joins TRBV2 to TRBJ2-1; D not resolved. The length of the CDR3 is 14 residues. Germline V gene data show CDR1 as SNHLY and CDR2 as FYNNEI. V lost 5 bases and J 4 bases, leaving 12 bases between the germline ends. The CDR3 is CASSSHVGYNEQFF. CDR3 DNA sequence: TGTGCCAGCAGTTCCCATGTCGGGTACAATGAGCAGTTCTTC.

This clone turned up a few times. V is TRBV4-1 and J is TRBJ2-2, with 15 bases lining up with TRBD2. The germline V gene has CDR1 MGHRA and CDR2 YSYEKL. V was pared by 4 bases and J by 3 bases, with 3 bases of the junction left unmatched. The CDR3 length is 17 residues. The CDR3 DNA sequence: TGCGCCAGCAGCCCGGGACTAGCGGGAGGCTACACCGGGGAGCTGTTTTTT. This encodes CASSPGLAGGYTGELFF.

The chain has TRBV28 and TRBJ1-3; a possible D gene is TRBD1 (5 bases). V lost 6 bases to trimming and J lost 2 bases, with 14 bases between them. The CDR3 length is 15 residues. CDR1 and CDR2 from the germline V gene are MDHEN and SYDVKM. The CDR3 loop reads CASRKAGTAGNTIYF. CDR3 in DNA: TGTGCCAGCAGGAAGGCCGGGACCGCTGGAAACACCATATATTTT.

To note about this clone: This could be a read error, since a much larger clone is one nucleotide away. The same CDR3 arises from other DNA sequences in this sample as well. This CDR3 is CASREQGMNTEAFF. CDR3 in DNA: TGTGCCAGCAGGGAACAGGGTATGAACACTGAAGCTTTCTTT. The chain carries TRBV6-1 and TRBJ1-1; possibly TRBD1 for D (6 bases). Trimming pared 6 bases from V and 0 bases from J, leaving 11 bases between. This CDR3 has 14 residues. The germline V gene encodes CDR1 MNHNS and CDR2 SASEGT.

On this clone: This CDR3 is also generated by other DNA sequences in the sample. V is TRBV9 and J is TRBJ2-2; D is uncertain. The CDR3 has 13 amino acids. V lost 0 bases and J lost 3, with 3 bases in between. Germline lookup yields CDR1 SGDLS and CDR2 YYNGEE. CDR3 residues: CASSVVYTGELFF. In DNA, the CDR3 is TGTGCCAGCAGCGTAGTTTACACCGGGGAGCTGTTTTTT.

The chain recombines TRBV5-5 with TRBJ2-5; D ambiguous. Looked up from germline, CDR1 is SGHKS and CDR2 is YYEKEE (reference sequence). The CDR3 loop spans 11 amino acids. V shed 3 bases and J shed 5 bases, with 5 bases lying between them. The CDR3 spells CASSWLETQYF. CDR3 sequence (DNA): TGTGCCAGCAGCTGGCTGGAGACCCAGTACTTC.

The chain recombines TRBV9 with TRBJ1-1, with a possible D match to TRBD1 (5 bases). Germline V gives CDR1 SGDLS, CDR2 YYNGEE. Deletions cut 3 bases from V and 8 bases from J, with 20 bases between. The CDR3 is made up of 15 amino acids. The CDR3: CASSAIRGPYAEAFF. DNA of the CDR3: TGTGCCAGCAGCGCGATCCGGGGACCTTACGCCGAAGCTTTCTTT.

In this sample, this clone turned up a few times. The chain joins TRBV5-1 to TRBJ2-7, with D perhaps matching TRBD2 (6 bases). Between the trimmed V and J ends, which lost 7 bases and 0 bases, there was a span of 14 bases. Germline V gene data show CDR1 as SGHRS and CDR2 as YFSETQ. CDR3 length: 14 residues. CDR3: CASQNSGSSYEQYF. CDR3 in DNA: TGCGCCAGCCAGAATAGCGGAAGCTCCTACGAGCAGTACTTC.

This clone has a single count. The V and J genes are TRBV28 and TRBJ1-1, with a tentative D call TRBD1 (5 bases). Germline CDR1 MDHEN, CDR2 SYDVKM. Trimming stripped 5 bases from V and 3 bases from J, with 16 bases between. This CDR3 is built from 15 residues. CDR3 residues: CASSPGGIEDTEAFF. The CDR3 region has the DNA TGTGCCAGCAGTCCTGGGGGGATCGAGGACACTGAAGCTTTCTTT.

The V gene is TRBV5-1, the J gene TRBJ2-2; D unresolved. The germline CDR1 and CDR2 sequences are SGHRS and YFSETQ. The CDR3 has 15 amino acids. Trimming took off 2 bases at V and 0 bases at J, with 8 bases between the two ends. The CDR3 DNA follows: TGCGCCAGCAGCTTTAGTACTTCGAACACCGGGGAGCTGTTTTTT. As protein: CASSFSTSNTGELFF.

CDR3 coding DNA: TGTGCCAGCAGCTTGAGGCCGGGGGCAAACCATGGCTACACCTTC. Protein product: CASSLRPGANHGYTF. The V call is TRBV5-8, the J call TRBJ1-2; D is possibly TRBD1 (6 bases). The CDR3 has 15 amino acids. The germline CDR1 and CDR2 sequences are SGHTS and YDEGEE. V lost 1 base, J lost 6 bases, and 16 bases lay in between.

The CDR3 DNA reads TGTGCCAGCAGCAAGGGACCACTTTTCGATACGCAGTATTTT. Its protein is CASSKGPLFDTQYF. This chain connects TRBV9 to TRBJ2-3; D may match TRBD1 or TRBD2 (5 bases each). Germline lookup yields CDR1 SGDLS and CDR2 YYNGEE. This CDR3 is 14 amino acids long. The V end was cut by 4 bases, the J end by 6 bases, with 15 bases between. The whole variable domain, remainder taken from reference TRBV9 and TRBJ2-3, is DSGVTQTPKHLITATGQRVTLRCSPRSGDLSVYWYQQSLDQGLQFLIQYYNGEERAKGNILERFSAQQFPDLHSELNLSSLELGDSALYFCASSKGPLFDTQYFGPGTRLTVL.

This chain uses TRBV9 with TRBJ2-5; TRBD1 matches 9 bases. V shed 4 bases, J shed 2 bases, and the junction held 3 bases outside the gene matches. Germline V gene lookup returns CDR1 SGDLS and CDR2 YYNGEE. The CDR3 length is 14 residues. This CDR3 is CASSTGQGQETQYF. For the CDR3, the DNA is TGTGCCAGCAGCACCGGACAGGGGCAAGAGACCCAGTACTTC.

Remarks on this clone: Other DNA sequences within the sample encode an identical CDR3. The rearrangement joins TRBV28 to TRBJ1-2; D gene unclear. This CDR3 comprises 11 residues. Per the germline V gene, CDR1 is MDHEN and CDR2 is SYDVKM. The ends were cut back, 8 bases at V and 3 bases at J, with 7 bases in the middle. CDR3 amino acids: CASRRDYGYTF. The CDR3 nucleotides read TGTGCCAGCCGCCGGGACTATGGCTACACCTTC.

The gene calls are TRBV6-5 and TRBJ1-3, with TRBD1 matching 10 bases. This CDR3 comprises 15 residues. Looked up from germline, CDR1 is MNHEY and CDR2 is SVGAGI. Germline trimming cut 5 bases from V and 2 bases from J; bases unmatched to any gene: 3. This CDR3 is CASSAGTGAGNTIYF. For the CDR3, the DNA is TGTGCCAGCAGTGCCGGGACAGGGGCTGGAAACACCATATATTTT.

CDR3 sequence: CASSKGSGYEQYF. The CDR3 DNA reads as TGTGCCAGCAGTAAGGGTAGCGGCTACGAGCAGTACTTC. This chain uses TRBV6-6 with TRBJ2-7, with D perhaps TRBD2 (6 bases). Germline CDR1 and CDR2: MNHNY and SVGAGI (reference sequence). The CDR3 is 13 amino acids. Trimming cost V 5 bases and J 3 bases, with 11 bases left between them.

This clone was seen only once. This CDR3 is also generated by other DNA sequences in the sample. The gene calls are TRBV5-1 and TRBJ1-5; 9 bases align to TRBD1. The trim removed 2 bases at V and 6 bases at J, leaving 3 bases unmatched. This CDR3 is 14 amino acids long. The germline gives CDR1 SGHRS, CDR2 YFSETQ. CDR3 sequence: CASSLQGAGQPQHF. CDR3 DNA sequence: TGCGCCAGCAGCTTACAGGGGGCTGGTCAGCCCCAGCATTTT.

This rearrangement joins TRBV7-8 to TRBJ2-2; D tentatively fits TRBD1 or TRBD2 (5 bases each). Germline lookup yields CDR1 SGHVS and CDR2 FQNEAQ. Trimming shortened V by 5 bases and J by 2 bases, and 21 bases separated the two germline ends. This CDR3 is 18 amino acids long. CDR3 bases: TGTGCCAGCAGCCCCATCCGACCGGGGCGGACCAACACCGGGGAGCTGTTTTTT. Translation: CASSPIRPGRTNTGELFF.

The chain combines TRBV7-8 with TRBJ1-5; 11 bases map to TRBD1. J lost 4 bases, V lost 6 bases, and 11 bases had no gene match. This CDR3 is 17 amino acids long. Germline V lookup: CDR1 SGHVS, CDR2 FQNEAQ. CDR3 coding DNA: TGTGCCAGCAGGCGGACAGGGGGCGCGGGCTTTAATCAGCCCCAGCATTTT. Residues: CASRRTGGAGFNQPQHF.

The sample holds one count of this clone. At one end the junction does not follow the germline gene, possibly because of a read error. The chain joins TRBV28 to TRBJ1-2; unclear D gene. This CDR3 is built from 13 residues. Germline V gives CDR1 MDHEN, CDR2 SYDVKM. The CDR3 DNA follows: TGTGCCAGCAGTTCCGCTGAGAGGGTGGAGGGCTTCTTC. As protein: CASSSAERVEGFF.

In its sample, this clone was seen once. The chain employs TRBV5-1 and TRBJ2-1, with TRBD1 matching 11 bases. Germline V gene sequence: CDR1 SGHRS, CDR2 YFSETQ. Trimming removed 5 bases from V and 8 bases from J; junction bases left unmatched: 6. The CDR3 is 14 amino acids. The CDR3 region has the DNA TGCGCCAGCAGGATGGGGACAGGGGGAGATGAGCAGTTCTTC. This encodes CASRMGTGGDEQFF. Filled out from reference TRBV5-1 and TRBJ2-1, the complete variable domain reads KAGVTQTPRYLIKTRGQQVTLSCSPISGHRSVSWYQQTPGQGLQFLFEYFSETQRNKGNFPGRFSGRQFSNSRSEMNVSTLELGDSALYLCASRMGTGGDEQFFGPGTRLTVL.

The rearrangement uses TRBV30 and TRBJ1-3; D gene uncertain. Looked up from germline, CDR1 is GTSNPN and CDR2 is SVGIG (reference sequence). V was clipped by 4 bases and J by 11 bases, with 15 bases between them. The CDR3 is 12 residues long. CDR3 bases: TGTGCCTGGATCACACCAGACTACGCCATATATTTT. Translated, it gives CAWITPDYAIYF.